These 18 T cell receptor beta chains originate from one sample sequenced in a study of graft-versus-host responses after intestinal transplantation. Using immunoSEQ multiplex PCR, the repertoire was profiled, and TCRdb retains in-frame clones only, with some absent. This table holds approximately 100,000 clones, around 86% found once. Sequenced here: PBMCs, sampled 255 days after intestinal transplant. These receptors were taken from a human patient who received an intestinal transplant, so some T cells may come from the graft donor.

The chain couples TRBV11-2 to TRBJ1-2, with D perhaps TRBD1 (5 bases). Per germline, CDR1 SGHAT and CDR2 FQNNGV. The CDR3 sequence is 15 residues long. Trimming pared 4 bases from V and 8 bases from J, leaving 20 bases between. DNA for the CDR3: TGTGCCAGCAGCTCCTCCGGGACCATTAGAGAGGGCTACACCTTC. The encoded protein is CASSSSGTIREGYTF.

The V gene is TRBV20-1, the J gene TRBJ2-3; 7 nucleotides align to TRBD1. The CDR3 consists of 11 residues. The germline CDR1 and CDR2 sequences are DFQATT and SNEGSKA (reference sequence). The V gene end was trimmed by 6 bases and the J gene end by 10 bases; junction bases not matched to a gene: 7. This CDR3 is CSAGQSGAQYF. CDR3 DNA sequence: TGCAGTGCGGGACAGTCGGGCGCGCAGTATTTT.

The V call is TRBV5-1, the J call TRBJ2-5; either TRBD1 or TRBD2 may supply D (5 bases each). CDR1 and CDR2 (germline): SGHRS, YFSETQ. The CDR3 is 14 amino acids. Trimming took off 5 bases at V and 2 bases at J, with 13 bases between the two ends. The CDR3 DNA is TGCGCCAGCAGTCGGGACCGACCTCAAGAGACCCAGTACTTC. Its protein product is CASSRDRPQETQYF.

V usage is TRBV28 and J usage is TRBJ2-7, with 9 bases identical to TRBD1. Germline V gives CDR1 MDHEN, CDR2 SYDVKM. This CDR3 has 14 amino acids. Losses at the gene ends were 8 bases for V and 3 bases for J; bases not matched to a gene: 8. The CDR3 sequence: CASGRPGQGYEQYV. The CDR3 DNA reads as TGTGCCAGCGGTAGGCCGGGACAGGGCTACGAGCAGTACGTC.

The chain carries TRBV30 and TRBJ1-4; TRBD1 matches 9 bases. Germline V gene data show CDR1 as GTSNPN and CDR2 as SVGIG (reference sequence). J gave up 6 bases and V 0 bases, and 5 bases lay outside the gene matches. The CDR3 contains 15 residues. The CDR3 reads CAWSVQGQGYEKLFF. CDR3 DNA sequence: TGTGCCTGGAGTGTACAGGGACAGGGTTATGAAAAACTGTTTTTT.

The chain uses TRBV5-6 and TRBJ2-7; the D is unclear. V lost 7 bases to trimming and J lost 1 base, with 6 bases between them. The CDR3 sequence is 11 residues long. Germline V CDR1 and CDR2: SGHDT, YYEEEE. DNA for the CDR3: TGTGCCAGCTCCAATTCCTACGAGCAGTACTTC. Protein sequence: CASSNSYEQYF. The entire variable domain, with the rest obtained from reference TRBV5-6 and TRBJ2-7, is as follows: DAGVTQSPTHLIKTRGQQVTLRCSPKSGHDTVSWYQQALGQGPQFIFQYYEEEERQRGNFPDRFSGHQFPNYSSELNVNALLLGDSALYLCASSNSYEQYFGPGTRLTVT.

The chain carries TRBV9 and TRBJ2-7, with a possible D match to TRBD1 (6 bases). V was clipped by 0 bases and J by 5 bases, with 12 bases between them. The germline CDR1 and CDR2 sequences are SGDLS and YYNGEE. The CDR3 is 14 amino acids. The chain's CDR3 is CASSVGQGLHEQYF. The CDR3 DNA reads TGTGCCAGCAGCGTAGGGCAGGGGCTCCACGAGCAGTACTTC.

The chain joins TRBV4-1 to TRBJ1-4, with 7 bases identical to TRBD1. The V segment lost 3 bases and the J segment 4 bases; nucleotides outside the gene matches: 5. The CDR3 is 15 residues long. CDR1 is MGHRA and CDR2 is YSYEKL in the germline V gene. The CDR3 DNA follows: TGCGCCAGCAGCCAGCCAGACAGGGTTAATGAAAAACTGTTTTTT. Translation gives CASSQPDRVNEKLFF.

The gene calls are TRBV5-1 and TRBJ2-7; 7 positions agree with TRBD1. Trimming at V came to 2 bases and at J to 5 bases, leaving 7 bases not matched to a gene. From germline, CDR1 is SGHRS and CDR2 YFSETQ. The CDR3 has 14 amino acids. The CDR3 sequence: CASSLQGYRHEQYF. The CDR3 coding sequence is TGCGCCAGCAGCTTACAGGGGTATCGACACGAGCAGTACTTC.

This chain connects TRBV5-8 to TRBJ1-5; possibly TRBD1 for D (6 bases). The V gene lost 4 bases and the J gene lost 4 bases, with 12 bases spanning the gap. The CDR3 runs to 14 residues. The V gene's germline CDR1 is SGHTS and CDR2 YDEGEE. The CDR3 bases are TGTGCCAGCAGCCAACAGGGTAGTAATCAGCCCCAGCATTTT. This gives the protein CASSQQGSNQPQHF.

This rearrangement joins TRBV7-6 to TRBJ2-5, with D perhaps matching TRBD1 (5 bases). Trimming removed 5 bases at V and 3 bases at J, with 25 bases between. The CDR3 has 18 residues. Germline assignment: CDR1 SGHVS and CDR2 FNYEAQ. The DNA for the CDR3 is TGTGCCAGCAGCGCCACCCCCCTCGACAGACAAATTGAAGAGACCCAGTACTTC. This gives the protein CASSATPLDRQIEETQYF.

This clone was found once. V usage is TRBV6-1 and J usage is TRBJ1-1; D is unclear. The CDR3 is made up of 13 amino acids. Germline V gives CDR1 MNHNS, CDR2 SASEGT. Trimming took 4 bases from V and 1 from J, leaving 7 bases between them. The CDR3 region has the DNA TGTGCCAGCAGTGGCCAAGGGAACACTGAAGCTTTCTTT. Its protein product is CASSGQGNTEAFF.

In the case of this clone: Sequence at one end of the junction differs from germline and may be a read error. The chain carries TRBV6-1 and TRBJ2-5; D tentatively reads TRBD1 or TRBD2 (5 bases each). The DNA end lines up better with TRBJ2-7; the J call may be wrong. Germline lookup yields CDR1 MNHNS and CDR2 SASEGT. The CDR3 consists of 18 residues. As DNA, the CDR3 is TGTGCCAGCAGTGCCCCGGACAAAATCGGGGACCGCTCCTCCGAGCAGTACTTC. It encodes CASSAPDKIGDRSSEQYF.

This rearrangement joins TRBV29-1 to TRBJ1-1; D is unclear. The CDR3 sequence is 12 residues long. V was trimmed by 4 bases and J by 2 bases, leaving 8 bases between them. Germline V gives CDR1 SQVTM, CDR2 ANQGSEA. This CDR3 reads CSVVPDNTEAFF. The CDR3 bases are TGCAGCGTTGTTCCCGACAACACTGAAGCTTTCTTT.

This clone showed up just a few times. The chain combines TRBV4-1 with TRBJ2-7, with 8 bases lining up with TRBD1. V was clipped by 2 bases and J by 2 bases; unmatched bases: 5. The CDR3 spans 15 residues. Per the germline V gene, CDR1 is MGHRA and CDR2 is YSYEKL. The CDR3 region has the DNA TGCGCCAGCAGCCAACTACTGGACAGGGCCTACGAGCAGTACGTC. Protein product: CASSQLLDRAYEQYV.

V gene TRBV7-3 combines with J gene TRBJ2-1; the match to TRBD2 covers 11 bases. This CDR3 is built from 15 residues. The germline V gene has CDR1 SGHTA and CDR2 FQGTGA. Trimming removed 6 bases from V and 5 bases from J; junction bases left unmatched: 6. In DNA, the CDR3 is TGTGCCAGCAGTTATAGCGGGGGGGAGAACAATGAGCAGTTCTTC. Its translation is CASSYSGGENNEQFF.

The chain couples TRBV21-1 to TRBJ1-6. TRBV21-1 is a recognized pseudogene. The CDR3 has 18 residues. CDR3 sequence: CASSGGLATHTHNSPLHF. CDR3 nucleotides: TGTGCCAGCAGCGGTGGCCTAGCTACACATACTCATAATTCACCCCTCCACTTT.

The CDR3 loop reads CASSFEPSSYGYTF. The CDR3 bases are TGTGCCAGCAGTTTTGAACCGTCGTCCTATGGCTACACCTTC. This rearrangement joins TRBV27 to TRBJ1-2; the D is unclear. V was trimmed by 3 bases and J by 4 bases, leaving 12 bases between them. The germline V gene has CDR1 MNHEY and CDR2 SMNVEV (reference sequence). This CDR3 comprises 14 residues.